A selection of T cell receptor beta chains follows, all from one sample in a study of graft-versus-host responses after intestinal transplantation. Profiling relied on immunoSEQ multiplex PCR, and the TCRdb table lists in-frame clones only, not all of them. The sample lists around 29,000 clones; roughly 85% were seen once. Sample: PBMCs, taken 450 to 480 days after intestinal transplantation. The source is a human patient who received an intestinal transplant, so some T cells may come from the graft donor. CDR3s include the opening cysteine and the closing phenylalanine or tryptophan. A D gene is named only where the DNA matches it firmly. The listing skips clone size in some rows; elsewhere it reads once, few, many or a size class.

CASSLIPDEETQYF	TGTGCCAGCAGCTTAATCCCGGATGAAGAGACCCAGTACTTC	.	TRBV7-9	TRBJ2-5	.
CASSVREGPWNIQYF	TGTGCCAGCAGTGTGCGGGAGGGCCCTTGGAACATTCAGTACTTC	.	TRBV28	TRBJ2-4	TRBD2
CASSHSRDRVIRSF	TGTGCCAGCAGTCACTCGCGGGACAGGGTAATTCGTAGCTTT	.	TRBV6-1	TRBJ1-1	TRBD1
CASSPGQGGTSGTDTQYF	TGTGCCAGCAGCCCCGGACAGGGGGGGACTAGCGGTACAGATACGCAGTATTTT	.	TRBV7-2	TRBJ2-3	.
CASSLAAGVTYEQYF	TGTGCCAGCAGCTTAGCGGCAGGGGTTACCTACGAGCAGTACTTC	.	TRBV7-2	TRBJ2-7	.
CASSFRPGRTLSYEQYF	TGCGCCAGCAGCTTTCGTCCGGGACGGACGCTCTCCTACGAGCAGTACTTC	.	TRBV5-1	TRBJ2-7	.
CASSGTGTKPQHF	TGTGCCAGCAGTGGAACAGGGACGAAGCCCCAGCATTTT	.	TRBV6-1	TRBJ1-5	.
CASSTQRERRETQYF	TGTGCCAGCAGCACGCAGCGGGAGCGAAGGGAGACCCAGTACTTC	.	TRBV5-4	TRBJ2-5	TRBD2
CASRRGTDEKLFF	TGCGCCAGCCGCCGGGGGACCGATGAAAAACTGTTTTTT	few	TRBV5-1	TRBJ1-4	.
CASSQDGSTIRGAFF	TGCGCCAGCAGCCAAGATGGATCGACAATTAGGGGAGCTTTCTTT	.	TRBV4-1	TRBJ1-1	.
CASSELVSGAFF	TGTGCCAGCAGTGAATTGGTCTCGGGAGCTTTCTTT	.	TRBV6-1	TRBJ1-1	.
CASSFTLRLAGRTDTQYF	TGTGCCAGCAGCTTCACCCTACGACTAGCGGGTCGCACAGATACGCAGTATTTT	.	TRBV7-2	TRBJ2-3	TRBD2
CASSSGADTQYF	TGCGCCAGCAGTTCCGGCGCAGATACGCAGTATTTT	.	TRBV5-1	TRBJ2-3	.
CASRLLPTGLKAFF	TGTGCAAGTCGCTTACTTCCCACAGGGCTTAAAGCTTTCTTT	few	TRBV12-2	TRBJ1-1	.
CASSVNSPLHF	TGTGCCAGCAGTGTCAATTCACCCCTCCACTTT	.	TRBV2	TRBJ1-6	.
CASSLVAGAPYNEQFF	TGTGCCAGCAGCTTAGTAGCGGGGGCCCCCTACAATGAGCAGTTCTTC	.	TRBV7-8	TRBJ2-1	TRBD2
CATKRGGWAKNIQYF	TGTGCCACCAAGAGGGGAGGATGGGCCAAAAACATTCAGTACTTC	.	TRBV28	TRBJ2-4	.
CASSRHQGGYEQYF	TGTGCCAGCAGCCGACATCAGGGGGGGTACGAGCAGTACTTC	.	TRBV6-5	TRBJ2-7	.
CASSSGRSYQETQYF	TGTGCCAGCAGCTCGGGGAGGTCGTACCAAGAGACCCAGTACTTC	.	TRBV7-9	TRBJ2-5	.
CASSLYNSPLHF	TGTGCCAGCAGTTTATATAATTCACCCCTCCACTTT	.	TRBV28	TRBJ1-6	.
CASSLLAGAGETQYF	TGTGCCAGCAGCTTACTAGCGGGGGCGGGAGAGACCCAGTACTTC	.	TRBV7-6	TRBJ2-5	TRBD2
CASSFREGVGTEAFF	TGTGCCAGCAGCTTTCGGGAGGGGGTGGGCACTGAAGCTTTCTTT	.	TRBV7-9	TRBJ1-1	.
CASSLSNSGYSPLHF	TGTGCCAGCAGCTTAAGTAATTCAGGCTATTCACCCCTCCACTTT	.	TRBV7-3	TRBJ1-6	.
CASRRTGPPGNSPLHF	TGTGCCAGCAGGAGGACAGGGCCCCCGGGGAATTCACCCCTCCACTTT	.	TRBV28	TRBJ1-6	TRBD1
CASRDRSYEQYF	TGTGCCAGCCGGGACAGATCCTACGAGCAGTACTTC	.	TRBV2	TRBJ2-7	TRBD1
CASSYSDRGGETQYF	TGTGCCAGCAGTTACTCGGACAGGGGAGGCGAGACCCAGTACTTC	.	TRBV6-5	TRBJ2-5	TRBD1
CASSFGQAGNEQYF	TGTGCCAGCAGCTTTGGACAGGCAGGGAACGAGCAGTACTTC	.	TRBV13	TRBJ2-7	TRBD1
CASSLGARLKGEKLFF	TGTGCCAGCAGTTTAGGGGCGCGGTTAAAAGGTGAAAAACTGTTTTTT	once	TRBV28	TRBJ1-4	.
CASSQRLAGGPTYEQYF	TGCGCCAGCAGCCAGAGACTAGCGGGGGGCCCCACCTACGAGCAGTACTTC	once	TRBV4-1	TRBJ2-7	TRBD2
CASRQTGEAFF	TGTGCCAGCAGGCAGACAGGGGAAGCTTTCTTT	.	TRBV7-9	TRBJ1-1	TRBD1
CASSLLQGGETQYF	TGTGCCAGCAGTTTACTACAGGGGGGAGAGACCCAGTACTTC	.	TRBV6-5	TRBJ2-5	TRBD1
CASSQERGYEQYF	TGCGCCAGCAGCCAAGAACGAGGGTACGAGCAGTACTTC	.	TRBV4-3	TRBJ2-7	.
CASGLGREISGNTIYF	TGTGCTAGTGGTTTGGGGAGGGAAATATCTGGAAACACCATATATTTT	once	TRBV12-5	TRBJ1-3	.
CASSLAGQGAGNEQFF	TGTGCCAGCAGCTTAGCGGGACAGGGGGCAGGGAATGAGCAGTTCTTC	.	TRBV7-2	TRBJ2-1	TRBD1
CASSLVVGGEQYF	TGCGCCAGCAGCTTGGTGGTTGGCGGGGAGCAGTACTTC	once	TRBV5-1	TRBJ2-7	.
CATYRGKLFF	TGTGCCACTTACCGTGGAAAACTGTTTTTT	.	TRBV19	TRBJ1-4	.
CASRDRIGELFF	TGTGCCAGCAGAGACAGAATCGGGGAGCTGTTTTTT	.	TRBV25-1	TRBJ2-2	.
CASSLKGTYEQYF	TGCGCCAGCAGCTTAAAGGGTACCTACGAGCAGTACTTC	.	TRBV5-1	TRBJ2-7	.
CASSPSLQGKNIQYF	TGTGCCAGCAGTCCGTCGTTACAGGGGAAAAACATTCAGTACTTC	.	TRBV28	TRBJ2-4	TRBD1
CASSYTWGGTGELFF	TGTGCCAGCAGTTACACCTGGGGGGGAACCGGGGAGCTGTTTTTT	.	TRBV6-5	TRBJ2-2	TRBD2
CASTLGWTANEKLFF	TGTGCCAGCACCCTAGGATGGACGGCTAATGAAAAACTGTTTTTT	.	TRBV5-8	TRBJ1-4	.
CASSVRGNSGNTIYF	TGTGCCAGCAGCGTCCGGGGGAACTCTGGAAACACCATATATTTT	.	TRBV9	TRBJ1-3	.